The 12 T cell receptor beta chains below come from one sample, sequenced in a study of beta chain features in type 1 diabetes. Expressed TCRB transcripts got sequenced, as all isolated RNA was reverse transcribed. Clones were sequenced by immunoSEQ multiplex PCR, and TCRdb holds only the in-frame ones, with some missing. The table includes almost 250,000 clones, around 14% detected once. Sample: naive CD4+ T cells from blood. These receptors originate from a middle-aged woman in good health.

This rearrangement joins TRBV5-6 to TRBJ2-1; D may be TRBD1 (5 bases). Per the germline V gene, CDR1 is SGHDT and CDR2 is YYEEEE. The CDR3 is 13 amino acids. Trimming pared 0 bases from V and 10 bases from J, leaving 11 bases between. CDR3 region: CASSLVLGLEQFF. For the CDR3, the DNA is TGTGCCAGCAGCTTGGTACTGGGGCTCGAGCAGTTCTTC.

The table lists this clone with many counts. The chain employs TRBV5-4 and TRBJ2-1; D may be TRBD1 (5 bases). V was trimmed by 4 bases and J by 1 base, leaving 12 bases between them. The germline CDR1 and CDR2 sequences are SGHNT and YYREEE (reference sequence). The CDR3 totals 15 residues. The CDR3 sequence: CASSADSPSYNEQFF. The CDR3 DNA follows: TGTGCCAGCAGCGCCGACAGTCCGTCCTACAATGAGCAGTTCTTC.

This clone was observed a few times. V and J are TRBV9 and TRBJ1-1; unclear D gene. V lost 1 base, J lost 1 base, and 8 bases lay in between. Germline lookup yields CDR1 SGDLS and CDR2 YYNGEE. This CDR3 spans 14 amino acids. CDR3 DNA: TGTGCCAGCAGCGTAAACGAGGGGAACACTGAAGCTTTCTTT. As protein: CASSVNEGNTEAFF.

This clone was detected ten times or more. J is TRBJ1-2 and V is TRBV7-9; TRBD1 matches 7 bases. Germline V lookup: CDR1 SEHNR, CDR2 FQNEAQ (reference sequence). This CDR3 spans 15 amino acids. V gave up 0 bases and J gave up 8 bases; unmatched junction bases: 9. DNA for the CDR3: TGTGCCAGCAGCTTAGCGGTCGCAGGGGGAAACGGCTACACCTTC. This codes for CASSLAVAGGNGYTF.

This clone was counted only a few times. The V gene is TRBV10-3, the J gene TRBJ2-7; 8 bases align to TRBD1. The V gene's germline CDR1 is ENHRY and CDR2 SYGVKD. This CDR3 spans 13 amino acids. Germline trimming cut 7 bases from V and 4 bases from J; bases unmatched to any gene: 6. As DNA, the CDR3 is TGTGCCATCACAGGGGACAGGTGGTACGAGCAGTACTTC. This encodes CAITGDRWYEQYF.

There are a few counts of this clone. CDR3 DNA: TGTGCCAGCAGCTTAGAGCATAGCAATCAGCCCCAGCATTTT. Translating it yields CASSLEHSNQPQHF. The chain employs TRBV7-9 and TRBJ1-5; D is uncertain. Germline V gene data show CDR1 as SEHNR and CDR2 as FQNEAQ (reference sequence). The CDR3 totals 14 residues. V lost 1 base to trimming and J lost 0 bases, with 4 bases between them.

This clone turned up a few times. The J gene is TRBJ1-2, the V gene TRBV5-1; tentative D call: TRBD1 (6 bases). The CDR3 is 14 residues long. V lost 4 bases, J lost 1 base, and 11 bases lay in between. Germline V lookup: CDR1 SGHRS, CDR2 YFSETQ. The CDR3 nucleotides read TGCGCCAGCAGCCCCCAGGGGAATAACTATGGCTACACCTTC. The encoded protein is CASSPQGNNYGYTF.

This clone was observed once. The chain uses TRBV28 and TRBJ2-6, with a tentative D call TRBD1 (6 bases). There are 18 residues in the CDR3. Per the germline V gene, CDR1 is MDHEN and CDR2 is SYDVKM. V gave up 5 bases and J gave up 0 bases, with 17 bases separating them. Written as DNA, the CDR3 is TGTGCCAGCAGTGCGGACAGTAGGTTAGTCTCTGGGGCCAACGTCCTGACTTTC. It yields the protein CASSADSRLVSGANVLTF.

CDR3 nucleotides: TGTGCCAGCTTTGGTAGATCCTACGAGCAGTACTTC. Its translation is CASFGRSYEQYF. The chain carries TRBV6-6 and TRBJ2-7, with no clear D. CDR1 is MNHNY, CDR2 SVGAGI, per germline (reference sequence). The CDR3 sequence is 12 residues long. V shed 8 bases and J shed 1 base, with 9 bases lying between them.

A few counts support this clone. The CDR3 reads CSERRGGLTDTQYF. The CDR3 DNA is TGCAGCGAACGGCGGGGGGGTCTCACAGATACGCAGTATTTT. The chain is built from TRBV29-1 and TRBJ2-3; TRBD2 matches 9 bases. CDR1 is SQVTM and CDR2 is ANQGSEA in the germline V gene. Trimming took 7 bases from V and 2 from J; bases not matched to a gene: 7. The CDR3 has 14 amino acids.

The chain combines TRBV5-4 with TRBJ2-5, with 11 bases aligning to TRBD2. Germline CDR1 and CDR2: SGHNT and YYREEE (reference sequence). Trimming at V came to 4 bases and at J to 3 bases, leaving 5 bases not matched to a gene. The CDR3 length is 15 residues. The CDR3 sequence is CASSRFSGGEETQYF. As DNA, the CDR3 is TGTGCCAGCAGCCGATTTAGCGGGGGGGAAGAGACCCAGTACTTC. The entire variable domain, with the rest obtained from reference TRBV5-4 and TRBJ2-5, is as follows: ETGVTQSPTHLIKTRGQQVTLRCSSQSGHNTVSWYQQALGQGPQFIFQYYREEENGRGNFPPRFSGLQFPNYSSELNVNALELDDSALYLCASSRFSGGEETQYFGPGTRLLVL.

The rearrangement links TRBV10-3 to TRBJ1-2; 7 positions match TRBD1. Germline values: CDR1 ENHRY, CDR2 SYGVKD. The CDR3 runs to 12 residues. Trimming at V came to 11 bases and at J to 7 bases, leaving 10 bases not matched to a gene. The CDR3 coding sequence is TGTGCCGCGTCCGGGACAGACGTTGGCTACACCTTC. Translated, it gives CAASGTDVGYTF.